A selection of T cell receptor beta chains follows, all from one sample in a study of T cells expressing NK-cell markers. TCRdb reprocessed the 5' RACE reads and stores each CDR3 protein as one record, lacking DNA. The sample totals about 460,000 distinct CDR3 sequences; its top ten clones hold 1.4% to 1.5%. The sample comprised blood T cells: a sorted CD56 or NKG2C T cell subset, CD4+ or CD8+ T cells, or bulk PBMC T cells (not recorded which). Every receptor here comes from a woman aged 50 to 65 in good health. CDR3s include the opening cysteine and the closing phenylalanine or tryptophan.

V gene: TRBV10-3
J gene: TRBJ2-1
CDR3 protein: CAISGGTSGYNEQFF

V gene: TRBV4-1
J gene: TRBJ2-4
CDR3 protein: CASSHGTFDPQNIQYF

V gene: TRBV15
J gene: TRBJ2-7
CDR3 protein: CATSRVLAGPSYEQYF

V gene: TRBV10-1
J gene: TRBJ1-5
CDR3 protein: CASSESNGDNQPQHF

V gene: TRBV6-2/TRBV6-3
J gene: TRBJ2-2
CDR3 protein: CASSYLAGTGELFF

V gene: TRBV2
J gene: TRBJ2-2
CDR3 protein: CASIPTSGGANTGELFF

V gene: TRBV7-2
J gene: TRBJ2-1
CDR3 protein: CASKINSGAGYNEQFF

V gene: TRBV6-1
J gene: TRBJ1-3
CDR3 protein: CASSERQEGAGGNTIYF

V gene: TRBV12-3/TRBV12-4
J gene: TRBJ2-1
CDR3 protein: CASSLATGFDEQFF

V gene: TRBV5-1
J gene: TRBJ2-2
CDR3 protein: CASSLAFTTGELFF

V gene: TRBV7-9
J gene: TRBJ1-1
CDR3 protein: CASSLAESGAFF

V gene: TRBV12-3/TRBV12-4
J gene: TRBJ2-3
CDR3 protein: CASGGGVGDTQYF

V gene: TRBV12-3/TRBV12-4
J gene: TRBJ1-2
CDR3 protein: CASSLTGGGANYGYTF

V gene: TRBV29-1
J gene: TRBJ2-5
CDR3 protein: CSVEEERGPRPKETQYF

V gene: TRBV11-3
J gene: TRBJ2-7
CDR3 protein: CASRRRGRTYEQYF

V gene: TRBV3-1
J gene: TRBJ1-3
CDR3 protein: CASSPTEDTIYF

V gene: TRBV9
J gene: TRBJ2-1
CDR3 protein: CASSTLAGEWNEQFF

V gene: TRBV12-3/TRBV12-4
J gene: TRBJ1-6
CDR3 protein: CASSRDGSPGSPLHF

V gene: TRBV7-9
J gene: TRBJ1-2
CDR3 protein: CASSLAGTRTGYTF

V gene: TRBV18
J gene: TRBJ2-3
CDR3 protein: CASSQGLQDTQYF

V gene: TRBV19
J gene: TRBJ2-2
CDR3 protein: CASNTGRGELFF

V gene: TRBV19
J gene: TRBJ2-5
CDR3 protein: CASGRRVQETQYF

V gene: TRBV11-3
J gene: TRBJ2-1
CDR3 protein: CASSFDGTPYNEQFF

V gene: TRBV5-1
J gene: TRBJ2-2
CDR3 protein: CASRRTGTSGIRELFF

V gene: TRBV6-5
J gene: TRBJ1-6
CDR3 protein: CASSYGGQFRSPLHF

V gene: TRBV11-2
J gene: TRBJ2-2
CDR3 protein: CASKEAGANTGELFF

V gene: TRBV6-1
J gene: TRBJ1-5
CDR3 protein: CASRDYSNQPQHF

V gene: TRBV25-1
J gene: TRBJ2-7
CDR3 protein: CASRTVAEQYF

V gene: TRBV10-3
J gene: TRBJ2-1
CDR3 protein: CAISVGGTGLYNEQFF

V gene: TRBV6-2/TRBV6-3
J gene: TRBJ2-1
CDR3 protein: CASSLQQGSYNEQFF

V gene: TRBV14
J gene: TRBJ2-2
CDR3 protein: CASSQDLVGRGGELFF

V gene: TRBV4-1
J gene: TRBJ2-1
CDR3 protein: CASSQSGRPSGIYEQFF

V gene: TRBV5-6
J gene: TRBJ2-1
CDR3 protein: CASSLGGTGEYNEQFF

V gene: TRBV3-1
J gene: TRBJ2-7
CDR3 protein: CASSQGQRDQYF

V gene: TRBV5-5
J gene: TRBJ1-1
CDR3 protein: CASSYRDGYEAFF

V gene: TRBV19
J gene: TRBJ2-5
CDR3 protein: CASSGDSWGETQYF

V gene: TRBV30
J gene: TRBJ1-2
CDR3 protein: CAWTPGGPRNYGYTF

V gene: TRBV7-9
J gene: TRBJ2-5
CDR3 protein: CASSLLAGGPSETQYF

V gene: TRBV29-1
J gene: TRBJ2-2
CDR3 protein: CSAGAGGPTGELFF

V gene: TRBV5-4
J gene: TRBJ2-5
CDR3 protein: CASSLSAGIQETQYF

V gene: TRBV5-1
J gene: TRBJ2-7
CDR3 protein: CASRVTSGNLNYEQYF

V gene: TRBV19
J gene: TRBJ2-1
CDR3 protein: CASSNQLAGRNEQFF

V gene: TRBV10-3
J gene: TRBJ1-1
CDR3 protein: CAIRGTGPALDTEAFF

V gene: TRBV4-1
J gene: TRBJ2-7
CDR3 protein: CASSQPARGYYEQYF

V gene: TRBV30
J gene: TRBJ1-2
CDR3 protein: CARSHENGYTF

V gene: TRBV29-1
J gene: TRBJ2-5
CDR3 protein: CSVRQVRGQYF

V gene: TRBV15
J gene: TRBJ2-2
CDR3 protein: CATWQGYDTGELFF

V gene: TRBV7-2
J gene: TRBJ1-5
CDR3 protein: CASSFGVSNQPQHF

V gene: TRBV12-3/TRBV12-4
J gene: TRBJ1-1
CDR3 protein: CASSQRQLSEAFF

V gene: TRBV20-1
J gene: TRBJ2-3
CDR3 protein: CSASRYTSDTQYF